The 19 T cell receptor beta chains listed next were all sequenced from one sample in a study of T cell responses to AZD1222 COVID-19 vaccine. Profiled with immunoSEQ multiplex PCR; TCRdb holds only in-frame clones, not every one. This repertoire shows 140,000 to 150,000 clones, around 93% found once; its top ten account for less than 3.5%. The sequencing here drew on peripheral blood, taken 28 days after the second AZD1222 dose. These receptors were taken from an adult who received the AZD1222 COVID-19 vaccine.

The chain has TRBV29-1 and TRBJ2-7; TRBD2 matches 11 bases. V gave up 1 base and J gave up 0 bases; unmatched junction bases: 11. This CDR3 has 18 amino acids. Per the germline V gene, CDR1 is SQVTM and CDR2 is ANQGSEA. The CDR3, as DNA: TGCAGCGTTGAAGGCTTCCGCCGGGGACTAGCGGACTCCTACGAGCAGTACTTC. As protein: CSVEGFRRGLADSYEQYF.

The J gene is TRBJ2-1, the V gene TRBV6-1, with a possible D match to TRBD2 (6 bases). The CDR3 is 15 amino acids. Deletions cut 2 bases from V and 3 bases from J, with 11 bases between. CDR1 is MNHNS and CDR2 is SASEGT in the germline V gene. The DNA for the CDR3 is TGTGCCAGCAGTGAATTAGCGGAGAGCTACAATGAGCAGTTCTTC. It codes for CASSELAESYNEQFF.

The chain employs TRBV7-2 and TRBJ1-1, with D unresolved. The CDR3 consists of 17 residues. Germline V gene data show CDR1 as SGHTA and CDR2 as FQGNSA. V was clipped by 0 bases and J by 0 bases, with 14 bases between them. The DNA for the CDR3 is TGTGCCAGCAGCTTAGCCCCCTTTGGCGGGATGAACACTGAAGCTTTCTTT. Its translation: CASSLAPFGGMNTEAFF.

This clone was seen a single time. The chain combines TRBV2 with TRBJ1-1; the D gene is possibly TRBD1 (5 bases). The CDR3 is made up of 11 amino acids. V was cut by 9 bases and J by 9 bases, with 14 bases left in between. Per germline, CDR1 SNHLY and CDR2 FYNNEI. This CDR3 is CARRGQGKAFF. For the CDR3, the DNA is TGTGCCAGAAGGGGCCAAGGGAAAGCTTTCTTT.

The CDR3 nucleotides read TGTGCCAGCAGTTACGGGGGGAGGGACTATGGCTACACCTTC. This gives the protein CASSYGGRDYGYTF. The V and J genes are TRBV6-5 and TRBJ1-2, with D perhaps TRBD1 (5 bases). Germline CDR1 and CDR2: MNHEY and SVGAGI. This CDR3 has 14 residues. Trimming took off 2 bases at V and 3 bases at J, with 10 bases between the two ends.

This clone was counted a single time. The chain recombines TRBV18 with TRBJ1-5; TRBD1 might be the D (6 bases). V lost 3 bases to trimming and J lost 7 bases, with 10 bases between them. This CDR3 contains 13 residues. Looked up from germline, CDR1 is KGHSH and CDR2 is LQKENI. CDR3 DNA sequence: TGTGCCAGCTCACCTGGGGGGGCACAGCCCCAGCATTTT. Residues: CASSPGGAQPQHF. Combining the CDR3 with reference TRBV18 and TRBJ1-5 gives the whole variable domain NAGVMQNPRHLVRRRGQEARLRCSPMKGHSHVYWYRQLPEEGLKFMVYLQKENIIDESGMPKERFSAEFPKEGPSILRIQQVVRGDSAAYFCASSPGGAQPQHFGDGTRLSIL.

The V call is TRBV19, the J call TRBJ2-1, with TRBD2 identical over 8 bases. J gave up 2 bases and V 3 bases, and 3 bases lay outside the gene matches. Germline-derived CDR1 and CDR2 are LNHDA and SQIVND (reference sequence). The CDR3 consists of 15 residues. For the CDR3, the DNA is TGTGCCAGTAGTATGGGTAGCGGGGCCTACAATGAGCAGTTCTTC. Translated, it gives CASSMGSGAYNEQFF.

The V gene is TRBV30, the J gene TRBJ2-5, with D possibly called TRBD1 or TRBD2 (6 bases each). Germline CDR1 is GTSNPN and CDR2 is SVGIG (reference sequence). Trimming shortened V by 0 bases and J by 1 base, and 9 bases separated the two germline ends. CDR3 length equals 14 residues. The CDR3 reads CAWSVGGLQETQYF. The CDR3 DNA follows: TGTGCCTGGAGTGTGGGGGGCCTCCAAGAGACCCAGTACTTC.

This chain uses TRBV7-9 with TRBJ2-6; possible D gene TRBD2, 6 bases. Trimming took 6 bases from V and 4 from J, leaving 10 bases between them. Germline-derived CDR1 and CDR2 are SEHNR and FQNEAQ (reference sequence). This CDR3 is built from 14 residues. CDR3 coding DNA: TGTGCCAGCAGGCGGGGCTCAGGGGCCAACGTCCTGACTTTC. Translating gives CASRRGSGANVLTF.

The rearrangement joins TRBV27 to TRBJ2-1; 10 bases align to TRBD2. The germline V gene has CDR1 MNHEY and CDR2 SMNVEV (reference sequence). Unmatched junction bases numbered 5, after V lost 5 bases and J lost 10 bases. The CDR3 extends over 13 amino acids. The CDR3 loop is CASSRAGGGEQFF. The CDR3 DNA reads TGTGCCAGCAGTAGAGCGGGAGGGGGGGAGCAGTTCTTC.

The rearrangement links TRBV24-1 to TRBJ2-5; 8 bases map to TRBD1. Germline values: CDR1 KGHDR, CDR2 SFDVKD. The ends lost 2 bases at V and 4 bases at J; junction bases unmatched: 8. The CDR3 is 16 amino acids. CDR3 DNA sequence: TGTGCCACCAGTGATTCCGCAGGGGGCATCCGAGAGACCCAGTACTTC. The encoded protein is CATSDSAGGIRETQYF.

This clone was detected only once. The V call is TRBV6-5, the J call TRBJ1-1; D ambiguous. V was cut by 0 bases and J by 2 bases, with 10 bases left in between. The CDR3 runs to 15 residues. CDR1 and CDR2 from the germline V gene are MNHEY and SVGAGI. The CDR3 nucleotides are TGTGCCAGCAGTTACTCGCCAGGCGTAAACACTGAAGCTTTCTTT. Translation gives CASSYSPGVNTEAFF.

CDR3 in DNA: TGTGCCAGCAGCATGGACAGGGGGAGGAATTCACCCCTCCACTTT. Translating gives CASSMDRGRNSPLHF. The gene calls are TRBV7-2 and TRBJ1-6, with TRBD1 matching 10 bases. CDR1 SGHTA and CDR2 FQGNSA come from the germline V gene. This CDR3 is built from 15 residues. The ends lost 5 bases at V and 7 bases at J; junction bases unmatched: 5.

V gene TRBV4-3 combines with J gene TRBJ2-1; 8 nucleotides agree with TRBD2. Germline assignment: CDR1 LGHNA and CDR2 YSLEER. The CDR3 covers 14 residues. Germline trimming cut 6 bases from V and 3 bases from J; bases unmatched to any gene: 4. The CDR3 DNA reads TGCGCCAGCAGAGTAGCGGGGAACTACAATGAGCAGTTCTTC. Encoded protein: CASRVAGNYNEQFF.

The chain couples TRBV19 to TRBJ2-1; TRBD2 matches 7 bases. This CDR3 is built from 14 residues. Germline CDR1 and CDR2: LNHDA and SQIVND (reference sequence). V was clipped by 2 bases and J by 2 bases; unmatched bases: 0. The CDR3: CASSISGAYNEQFF. For the CDR3, the DNA is TGTGCCAGTAGTATAAGCGGGGCCTACAATGAGCAGTTCTTC.

The chain uses TRBV2 and TRBJ2-1; D not certain. Trimming took 3 bases from V and 10 from J, leaving 22 bases between them. Per the germline V gene, CDR1 is SNHLY and CDR2 is FYNNEI. The CDR3 totals 16 residues. CDR3 sequence: CASSESLTPFSGEQFF. Here the CDR3 DNA reads TGTGCCAGCAGTGAGTCACTGACACCCTTTTCTGGCGAGCAGTTCTTC.

The genes are TRBV18 and TRBJ1-2; 7 bases match TRBD1. V gave up 5 bases and J gave up 2 bases; unmatched junction bases: 2. There are 13 residues in the CDR3. Germline V gives CDR1 KGHSH, CDR2 LQKENI. The CDR3 here is CASSTGDNYGYTF. The CDR3 DNA follows: TGTGCCAGCTCAACAGGGGACAACTATGGCTACACCTTC.

The gene calls are TRBV19 and TRBJ1-1; 11 nucleotides align to TRBD1. Germline CDR1 is LNHDA and CDR2 is SQIVND (reference sequence). The CDR3 has 16 amino acids. V dropped 5 bases and J dropped 6; count of bases not matched to a gene: 11. CDR3 DNA: TGTGCCAGTAGTCTCATCGGACAGGGGGCGTCGGCTGAAGCTTTCTTT. Its translation is CASSLIGQGASAEAFF.

The V and J genes are TRBV12-3 or TRBV12-4 and TRBJ2-2; D gene unclear. This CDR3 is 12 amino acids long. The V end was cut by 7 bases, the J end by 5 bases, with 8 bases between. CDR3 amino acids: CASMSVTGELFF. CDR3 DNA sequence: TGTGCCAGCATGTCAGTTACCGGGGAGCTGTTTTTT.